The clone carrying this T cell receptor beta chain was recorded only once. A much larger clonotype is one base distant, so this may be a read error. The conserved final phenylalanine or tryptophan is absent from the CDR3, which likely points to a read error. The sample belongs to a study of regulatory T cells in long-lasting Graves disease. Researchers made TCR beta libraries by using iRepertoire HTBI primers and running Arm-PCR on CDR3 regions. MiXCR, applied by TCRdb to the multiplex PCR reads, yields one record per CDR3 protein. The data hold about 530,000 distinct CDR3 sequences, with about 16% observed a single time. Noted time point: newly diagnosed GD, antithyroid drugs for less than 3 months. The TCR library was prepared using RNA isolated from PBMCs. An endocrinology department located in Xi'an, China, was where the patients came from. This sample also appeared in a second study, on T cells in Graves' hyperthyroidism and ophthalmopathy.

The source of this sequence is a woman aged 40 to 65 with Graves disease. The source was peripheral blood mononuclear cells (PBMCs), collected at new diagnosis, from a patient treated with antithyroid drugs.

CDR3 nucleotides: TGTGCCATCAGCGCAGGGAATGAGCAGTTCCTC. Translating it yields CAISAGNEQFL. The chain uses TRBV10-3 and TRBJ2-1; the D gene is possibly TRBD1 (5 bases). The germline V gene encodes CDR1 ENHRY and CDR2 SYGVKD. The CDR3 is 11 amino acids. V was cut by 6 bases and J by 7 bases, with 7 bases left in between.